The source of this T cell receptor (beta chain) is a study of blood T cell repertoires in COVID-19. Here immunoSEQ multiplex PCR was the method, and the copy in TCRdb shows in-frame clones only, minus some. The table lists about 280,000 clones, roughly 90% of them singletons, with roughly 0.92% in the top ten. CDR3 size: 13 residues. V was trimmed by 6 bases and J by 0 bases, leaving 8 bases between them. The sample taken for sequencing was peripheral blood. V usage is TRBV12-3 or TRBV12-4 and J usage is TRBJ1-1; D may be TRBD1 (6 bases). The receptor's source is a woman aged 40 to 50 who had recovered from COVID-19. In DNA, the CDR3 is TGTGCCAGCAGACAGGGTCTGAACACTGAAGCTTTCTTT. Translated, it gives CASRQGLNTEAFF.